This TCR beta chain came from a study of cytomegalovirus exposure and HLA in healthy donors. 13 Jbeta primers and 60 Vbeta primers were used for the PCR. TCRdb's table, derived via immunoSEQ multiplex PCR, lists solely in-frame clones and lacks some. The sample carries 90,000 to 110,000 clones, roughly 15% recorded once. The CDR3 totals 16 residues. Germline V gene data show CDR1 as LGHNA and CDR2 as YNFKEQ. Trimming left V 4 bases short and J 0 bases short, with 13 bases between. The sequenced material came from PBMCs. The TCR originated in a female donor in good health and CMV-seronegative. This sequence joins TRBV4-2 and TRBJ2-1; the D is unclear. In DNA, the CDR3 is TGTGCCAGCAGCCTGGTAGGTCCTAGCTCCTACAATGAGCAGTTCTTC. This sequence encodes CASSLVGPSSYNEQFF.